The rows below give T cell receptor beta chains drawn from one sample of a study of early T cells in non-severe SARS-CoV-2 infection. Via MiXCR, TCRdb re-called the 5' RACE reads, giving one row per CDR3 protein. Among more than 65,000 distinct CDR3 sequences listed, approximately 12% were seen once. Sequenced material: whole blood. These receptors came from an adult who was a healthcare worker with PCR-confirmed SARS-CoV-2 infection or an uninfected control (not recorded which). Each CDR3 is given without its conserved first and last residue. Rows give clone size only sometimes, using once, few, many, or a class for an expanded clone.

size: many; J: TRBJ2-5; V: TRBV7-9; CDR3: ASSPPVVQTQY
size: many; J: TRBJ1-5; V: TRBV19; CDR3: ASSTRHPSNQPQH
size: many; J: TRBJ2-4; V: TRBV7-2; CDR3: ASSLDTKGWSRNIQY
size: many; J: TRBJ2-7; V: TRBV28; CDR3: ASRSKGPSYEQY
size: .; J: TRBJ2-3; V: TRBV6-5; CDR3: ASSYRSGKLTDTQY
size: many; J: TRBJ2-6; V: TRBV11-2; CDR3: ASRLYGGGANVLT
size: many; J: TRBJ1-2; V: TRBV6-2/TRBV6-3; CDR3: ASSQPPGHTYGYT
size: many; J: TRBJ2-5; V: TRBV3-1; CDR3: ASSQRGSGREETQY
size: many; J: TRBJ1-1; V: TRBV13; CDR3: ASRRGQNTEAF
size: many; J: TRBJ2-7; V: TRBV29-1; CDR3: SVEGLAGSYEQY
size: many; J: TRBJ1-2; V: TRBV7-9; CDR3: ASRTENDNYGYT
size: many; J: TRBJ2-3; V: TRBV6-2/TRBV6-3; CDR3: ASSTGRQAGVRADTQY
size: few; J: TRBJ2-7; V: TRBV28; CDR3: ASTPGGLALYEQY
size: many; J: TRBJ1-3; V: TRBV29-1; CDR3: SVADRGGGNTIY
size: many; J: TRBJ2-3; V: TRBV28; CDR3: ASSSATAASTDTQY
size: many; J: TRBJ2-5; V: TRBV7-2; CDR3: ASSLAGGPETQY
size: .; J: TRBJ1-1; V: TRBV12-3/TRBV12-4; CDR3: ASSLSPVGMNTEAF
size: many; J: TRBJ2-2; V: TRBV7-9; CDR3: ASQTGTGSGELF
size: many; J: TRBJ2-7; V: TRBV20-1; CDR3: SAPRDGAVEQY
size: many; J: TRBJ1-2; V: TRBV6-5; CDR3: ASSSGGDYGYT
size: many; J: TRBJ1-1; V: TRBV29-1; CDR3: SAAGQGAGTEAF
size: many; J: TRBJ1-6; V: TRBV28; CDR3: ASSASGFRGSRGNSPLH
size: many; J: TRBJ1-2; V: TRBV10-3; CDR3: AISQEGLAFGYGYT
size: many; J: TRBJ2-2; V: TRBV20-1; CDR3: SAGSGLETGELF
size: many; J: TRBJ2-7; V: TRBV3-1; CDR3: ASSHGSYEQY
size: many; J: TRBJ1-3; V: TRBV6-6; CDR3: ASSSKGDSGGNTIY
size: many; J: TRBJ2-2; V: TRBV29-1; CDR3: SVGGGTTGELF
size: many; J: TRBJ2-5; V: TRBV4-3; CDR3: ASSQDDVRAAPETQY
size: many; J: TRBJ1-6; V: TRBV2; CDR3: ASSEEAVDSPLH
size: many; J: TRBJ2-1; V: TRBV20-1; CDR3: SAWGGTSYNEQF
size: many; J: TRBJ1-6; V: TRBV5-1; CDR3: ASSGVSNSPLH
size: many; J: TRBJ1-5; V: TRBV27; CDR3: ASKEVSHQPQH
size: many; J: TRBJ2-6; V: TRBV7-9; CDR3: ASHPSGANVLT
size: .; J: TRBJ2-5; V: TRBV7-8; CDR3: ASSHQRTVQETQY
size: many; J: TRBJ1-2; V: TRBV15; CDR3: ATSRVPGQGAEGYT
size: many; J: TRBJ1-1; V: TRBV7-9; CDR3: ASSLRENTEAF
size: many; J: TRBJ2-3; V: TRBV6-5; CDR3: ASSLGAGVPQY
size: few; J: TRBJ2-1; V: TRBV7-2; CDR3: ASSLAGSASYNEQF
size: many; J: TRBJ1-4; V: TRBV27; CDR3: ASSLSPGQGWDEKLF
size: many; J: TRBJ2-3; V: TRBV29-1; CDR3: SVEEEGASQDTQY
size: many; J: TRBJ2-7; V: TRBV12-3/TRBV12-4; CDR3: ASSSRVAVPYEQY
size: many; J: TRBJ2-7; V: TRBV7-2; CDR3: ASSTDRGIWYEQY
size: many; J: TRBJ2-1; V: TRBV5-1; CDR3: ASSPTGTSGSLYYNEQF
size: few; J: TRBJ1-5; V: TRBV28; CDR3: ASSFRERGNQPQH
size: many; J: TRBJ2-7; V: TRBV20-1; CDR3: SARFAYYEQY
size: many; J: TRBJ2-2; V: TRBV20-1; CDR3: SAMGPSDRGNTGELF
size: .; J: TRBJ1-1; V: TRBV27; CDR3: ASRIGHNTEAF
size: few; J: TRBJ2-1; V: TRBV29-1; CDR3: SVGEVNNEQF
size: .; J: TRBJ2-1; V: TRBV7-2; CDR3: ASGVGSGRTGYEQF
size: many; J: TRBJ2-3; V: TRBV20-1; CDR3: SARGLVSTDTQY
size: many; J: TRBJ2-5; V: TRBV7-9; CDR3: ASSSPRNEGALTQY
size: many; J: TRBJ1-2; V: TRBV4-3; CDR3: ASSQGRQGLGDYGYT
size: .; J: TRBJ1-1; V: TRBV27; CDR3: ASTSMNTEAF
size: many; J: TRBJ1-1; V: TRBV2; CDR3: ASTRSYLNTEAF
size: many; J: TRBJ1-5; V: TRBV19; CDR3: ASTAHLSNQPQH